These 30 T cell receptor beta chains share one sample of origin, sequenced in a study of blood T cell repertoires in COVID-19. Libraries were prepared by immunoSEQ multiplex PCR; TCRdb keeps only in-frame clonotypes and omits some of them. The table lists approximately 75,000 clones, 82% of them singletons. Sequenced input: peripheral blood. The receptors derive from an elderly woman with acute or convalescent COVID-19.

The V gene is TRBV6-2 or TRBV6-3, the J gene TRBJ2-7; TRBD1 might be the D (5 bases). Trimming stripped 5 bases from V and 2 bases from J, with 13 bases between. This CDR3 has 14 amino acids. The germline CDR1 and CDR2 sequences are MNHEY and SVGEGT. The CDR3 loop is CASSKDGQAYEQYF. The CDR3 DNA sequence: TGTGCCAGCAGTAAGGACGGACAAGCCTACGAGCAGTACTTC.

The V gene is TRBV19, the J gene TRBJ2-3; TRBD2 agrees at 7 bases. The CDR3 is made up of 13 amino acids. J gave up 4 bases and V 3 bases, and 1 base lay outside the gene matches. Germline lookup yields CDR1 LNHDA and CDR2 SQIVND (reference sequence). CDR3 residues: CASSIAGADTQYF. The DNA for the CDR3 is TGTGCCAGTAGTATCGCGGGGGCAGATACGCAGTATTTT.

This chain joins TRBV24-1 and TRBJ2-2; 10 bases are shared with TRBD2. With 4 bases clipped from V and 5 bases from J, the junction kept 3 bases outside the gene matches. Germline CDR1 KGHDR, CDR2 SFDVKD. The CDR3 spans 15 residues. Here the CDR3 DNA reads TGTGCCACCAGTGAAACTAGCGGGGCGACCGGGGAGCTGTTTTTT. It is translated as CATSETSGATGELFF.

The chain carries TRBV18 and TRBJ1-2; TRBD1 matches at 10 bases. This CDR3 has 17 residues. J gave up 3 bases and V 3 bases, and 10 bases lay outside the gene matches. The V gene's germline CDR1 is KGHSH and CDR2 LQKENI. The DNA of the CDR3 is TGTGCCAGCTCACCTCTTGGACAGGGGGTAATAGACTATGGCTACACCTTC. This codes for CASSPLGQGVIDYGYTF.

This rearrangement joins TRBV5-1 to TRBJ2-1; D is unclear. The germline V gene has CDR1 SGHRS and CDR2 YFSETQ. Deletions cut 0 bases from V and 3 bases from J, with 10 bases between. The CDR3 runs to 15 residues. In DNA form, the CDR3 reads TGCGCCAGCAGCTTGGTGCCAGACAACTACAATGAGCAGTTCTTC. Amino acids: CASSLVPDNYNEQFF.

The chain uses TRBV2 and TRBJ1-4; TRBD1 agrees at 7 bases. Losses at the gene ends were 6 bases for V and 5 bases for J; bases not matched to a gene: 9. The CDR3 has 15 amino acids. Per germline, CDR1 SNHLY and CDR2 FYNNEI. The CDR3 loop is CASSRQMTGNEKLFF. Written as DNA, the CDR3 is TGTGCCAGCAGCCGACAAATGACAGGGAATGAAAAACTGTTTTTT.

V gene TRBV27 combines with J gene TRBJ2-3; possible D gene TRBD1, 7 bases. CDR1 and CDR2 from the germline V gene are MNHEY and SMNVEV (reference sequence). The germline V and J ends were trimmed by 3 bases and 5 bases, with 15 bases remaining between them. The CDR3 length is 15 residues. CDR3 DNA: TGTGCCAGCAGTTTTTTACAGGGGAGGCTAGATACGCAGTATTTT. Translated: CASSFLQGRLDTQYF.

CDR3 region: CASSVDLAGRDTQYF. CDR3 in DNA: TGTGCCAGCAGCGTAGATCTAGCGGGGAGAGATACGCAGTATTTT. V and J are TRBV9 and TRBJ2-3, with TRBD2 matching over 9 bases. V gave up 0 bases and J gave up 5 bases; unmatched junction bases: 4. CDR1 and CDR2 from the germline V gene are SGDLS and YYNGEE. This CDR3 is built from 15 residues.

The gene calls are TRBV27 and TRBJ2-7, with D hard to call. Germline V gene data show CDR1 as MNHEY and CDR2 as SMNVEV (reference sequence). Deletions cut 5 bases from V and 4 bases from J, with 12 bases between. This CDR3 comprises 13 residues. The chain's CDR3 is CASSLNGRYEQYF. Written as DNA, the CDR3 is TGTGCCAGCAGTCTCAATGGCAGGTACGAGCAGTACTTC.

Regarding this clone: Compared with germline, one end of the junction differs, possibly owing to a read error. The chain is built from TRBV7-3 and TRBJ1-2, with D uncertain. Germline CDR1 SGHTA, CDR2 FQGTGA. The CDR3 has 14 amino acids. The CDR3 DNA is TGTGCCAGCAGCGAAAGCCCGACGAACTATGACTACACCTTC. Protein sequence: CASSESPTNYDYTF.

CDR3 sequence (DNA): TGTGCCAGCTCACCCCCGACAGGGGACAACACTGAAGCTTTCTTT. Protein sequence: CASSPPTGDNTEAFF. The V gene is TRBV18, the J gene TRBJ1-1; 8 bases fit TRBD1. CDR3 length: 15 amino acids. With 3 bases clipped from V and 2 bases from J, the junction kept 5 bases outside the gene matches. In germline, CDR1 is KGHSH, CDR2 LQKENI. The full variable domain, rest sourced from reference TRBV18 and TRBJ1-1, is NAGVMQNPRHLVRRRGQEARLRCSPMKGHSHVYWYRQLPEEGLKFMVYLQKENIIDESGMPKERFSAEFPKEGPSILRIQQVVRGDSAAYFCASSPPTGDNTEAFFGQGTRLTVV.

The chain couples TRBV27 to TRBJ1-4; 8 bases map to TRBD1. J was trimmed by 8 bases and V by 2 bases; bases with no gene match: 10. Germline CDR1 and CDR2: MNHEY and SMNVEV (reference sequence). The CDR3 has 16 residues. The CDR3 is CASSLAGVGDREKLFF. The DNA for the CDR3 is TGTGCCAGCAGTTTAGCGGGAGTGGGGGACAGGGAAAAACTGTTTTTT.

This clone was detected only a few times. The chain employs TRBV6-5 and TRBJ1-1; a weak D match, TRBD1 (5 bases). Germline CDR1 MNHEY, CDR2 SVGAGI. Trimming shortened V by 6 bases and J by 4 bases, and 15 bases separated the two germline ends. CDR3 length: 14 residues. CDR3 region: CASSRGDLATEAFF. CDR3 coding DNA: TGTGCCAGCAGCCGGGGGGACTTGGCCACTGAAGCTTTCTTT.

The rearrangement uses TRBV3-1 (or the pseudogene TRBV3-2) and TRBJ2-5, with 9 bases fitting TRBD2. The germline CDR1 and CDR2 sequences are LGHDT and YNNKEL (reference sequence). The CDR3 has 17 amino acids. The V gene end was trimmed by 0 bases and the J gene end by 4 bases; junction bases not matched to a gene: 9. In DNA form, the CDR3 reads TGTGCCAGCAGCCAAGATATTCTAGCGGGACTGGTAGAGACCCAGTACTTC. Amino acids: CASSQDILAGLVETQYF.

V gene TRBV18 combines with J gene TRBJ2-1, with 8 positions matching TRBD2. Germline loops: CDR1 KGHSH, CDR2 LQKENI. The CDR3 length is 15 residues. V dropped 3 bases and J dropped 4; count of bases not matched to a gene: 5. This chain's CDR3 is CASSPPSGYYNEQFF. CDR3 bases: TGTGCCAGCTCACCGCCTAGCGGGTATTACAATGAGCAGTTCTTC.

Details on this clone: At one of its ends the junction is not consistent with the germline gene, which may arise from a read error. The chain links TRBV7-7 to TRBJ2-5, with D perhaps matching TRBD1 (6 bases). Germline CDR1 is SSHAT and CDR2 is FNYEAQ (reference sequence). The CDR3 runs to 13 residues. The CDR3 region is CASSYGQQETQYF. The CDR3 DNA sequence: TGTGCTAGCAGCTACGGACAGCAGGAGACCCAGTACTTC.

This clone was recorded once. V and J are TRBV5-4 and TRBJ1-2; D perhaps matches TRBD1 (6 bases). Trimming removed 3 bases from V and 6 bases from J, with 18 bases in between. The CDR3 is 15 amino acids. CDR1 SGHNT and CDR2 YYREEE come from the germline V gene (reference sequence). CDR3 region: CASSSQGRQPHGYTF. The CDR3 nucleotides read TGTGCCAGCAGCTCCCAGGGGAGACAGCCCCATGGCTACACCTTC.

The rearrangement uses TRBV11-2 and TRBJ2-7; possible D gene TRBD2, 6 bases. Looked up from germline, CDR1 is SGHAT and CDR2 is FQNNGV. Trimming pared 2 bases from V and 6 bases from J, leaving 14 bases between. This CDR3 comprises 14 residues. The CDR3, as DNA: TGTGCCAGCAGCTTATTAGGGGCCGGGGGCGAGCAGTACTTC. It encodes CASSLLGAGGEQYF.

The sample holds a few counts of this clone. V is TRBV10-1 and J is TRBJ2-5, with 8 bases aligning to TRBD1. The V gene end was trimmed by 0 bases and the J gene end by 5 bases; junction bases not matched to a gene: 5. The CDR3 runs 15 residues. Germline CDR1 reads WNHNN; CDR2 reads SYGVQD (reference sequence). As DNA, the CDR3 is TGCGCCAGCAGTGAGTCTACAGGGGGGCCGGAGACCCAGTACTTC. Translated, it gives CASSESTGGPETQYF.

CDR3 sequence reads: CASSLTGKDSPLHF. CDR3 coding DNA: TGTGCCAGCAGCTTAACAGGGAAAGATTCACCCCTCCACTTT. The genes are TRBV5-5 and TRBJ1-6; D might be TRBD1 (6 bases). CDR1 is SGHKS and CDR2 is YYEKEE in the germline V gene (reference sequence). The length of the CDR3 is 14 residues. The V end was cut by 2 bases, the J end by 8 bases, with 11 bases between. Drawing the rest from reference TRBV5-5 and TRBJ1-6, the complete variable domain is DAGVTQSPTHLIKTRGQQVTLRCSPISGHKSVSWYQQVLGQGPQFIFQYYEKEERGRGNFPDRFSARQFPNYSSELNVNALLLGDSALYLCASSLTGKDSPLHFGNGTRLTVT.

This chain uses TRBV20-1 with TRBJ2-1, with TRBD1 matching over 11 bases. V shed 3 bases and J 9 bases; nucleotides not matched to a gene: 7. Looked up from germline, CDR1 is DFQATT and CDR2 is SNEGSKA (reference sequence). This CDR3 contains 14 residues. The CDR3 bases are TGCAGTGCTAGTTCCGGACAGGGGGCTCGTGAGCAGTTCTTC. Translating gives CSASSGQGAREQFF.

The chain is built from TRBV18 and TRBJ2-7; D gene unclear. Trimming stripped 1 base from V and 1 base from J, with 8 bases between. Germline CDR1 is KGHSH and CDR2 is LQKENI. The CDR3 extends over 14 amino acids. The CDR3 is CASSPLDGSYEQYF. CDR3 bases: TGTGCCAGCTCACCACTCGACGGGTCCTACGAGCAGTACTTC.

Concerning this clone itself: Compared with germline, one end of the junction differs, possibly owing to a read error. The V gene is TRBV7-7, the J gene TRBJ2-3; 10 nucleotides line up with TRBD2. The germline V gene has CDR1 SSHAT and CDR2 FNYEAQ (reference sequence). This CDR3 spans 15 amino acids. The CDR3 sequence: CASSSGLAGTDTQYF. The CDR3 region has the DNA TGTGCTAGCAGCTCCGGACTAGCGGGCACAGATACGCAGTATTTT.

In this sample, this clone turned up once. The chain is built from TRBV5-1 and TRBJ2-2; D is undetermined. The CDR3 has 14 residues. Deletions cut 0 bases from V and 1 base from J, with 4 bases between. In germline, CDR1 is SGHRS, CDR2 YFSETQ. CDR3 nucleotide sequence: TGCGCCAGCAGCTTGGGACAGAACACCGGGGAGCTGTTTTTT. Residues: CASSLGQNTGELFF. The whole variable domain, filled in from reference TRBV5-1 and TRBJ2-2, reads KAGVTQTPRYLIKTRGQQVTLSCSPISGHRSVSWYQQTPGQGLQFLFEYFSETQRNKGNFPGRFSGRQFSNSRSEMNVSTLELGDSALYLCASSLGQNTGELFFGEGSRLTVL.

J is TRBJ1-3 and V is TRBV5-1; 7 bases fit TRBD1. Germline V gene sequence: CDR1 SGHRS, CDR2 YFSETQ. This CDR3 is 16 amino acids long. V shed 4 bases, J shed 0 bases, and the junction held 7 bases outside the gene matches. CDR3 amino acids: CASSPGGGLSGNTIYF. The CDR3 DNA reads as TGCGCCAGCAGCCCGGGAGGGGGCCTCTCTGGAAACACCATATATTTT. The full variable domain, rest sourced from reference TRBV5-1 and TRBJ1-3, is KAGVTQTPRYLIKTRGQQVTLSCSPISGHRSVSWYQQTPGQGLQFLFEYFSETQRNKGNFPGRFSGRQFSNSRSEMNVSTLELGDSALYLCASSPGGGLSGNTIYFGEGSWLTVV.

The rearrangement uses TRBV18 and TRBJ1-5, with D unresolved. The ends were cut back, 1 base at V and 3 bases at J, with 10 bases in the middle. From germline, CDR1 is KGHSH and CDR2 LQKENI. The CDR3 length is 15 residues. The CDR3 coding sequence is TGTGCCAGCTCACCACAGCCTACTTCCAATCAGCCCCAGCATTTT. Protein product: CASSPQPTSNQPQHF.

The chain has TRBV20-1 and TRBJ2-7; D is ambiguous. Germline V CDR1 and CDR2: DFQATT, SNEGSKA (reference sequence). V lost 3 bases to trimming and J lost 2 bases, with 17 bases between them. The length of the CDR3 is 15 residues. CDR3 sequence reads: CSASLPESVAYEQYF. The CDR3 bases are TGCAGTGCTAGTTTGCCCGAGAGCGTAGCCTACGAGCAGTACTTC.

This clone appeared once. The V and J genes are TRBV11-2 and TRBJ2-7, with D maybe TRBD1 (6 bases). Trimming left V 5 bases short and J 0 bases short, with 17 bases between. CDR3 length: 16 residues. Germline V CDR1 and CDR2: SGHAT, FQNNGV. This CDR3 is CASSPRDRPSSYEQYF. The DNA for the CDR3 is TGTGCCAGCAGCCCCCGAGACAGGCCTAGCTCCTACGAGCAGTACTTC.

The V and J genes are TRBV6-5 and TRBJ1-4; a weak D match, TRBD1 (5 bases). This CDR3 has 13 residues. Per germline, CDR1 MNHEY and CDR2 SVGAGI. V was shortened by 6 bases and J by 8 bases, with 13 bases between the two germline ends. The DNA of the CDR3 is TGTGCCAGCAGGTCAGGGATGTACGAAAAACTGTTTTTT. Translated: CASRSGMYEKLFF.

The CDR3 here is CASSLTGSVRLYEQYF. DNA for the CDR3: TGTGCCAGTAGTCTAACAGGTTCCGTGAGGTTATACGAGCAGTACTTC. The chain is built from TRBV19 and TRBJ2-7, with a weak D call TRBD1 (5 bases). Germline V gives CDR1 LNHDA, CDR2 SQIVND (reference sequence). The CDR3 is made up of 16 amino acids. The ends were cut back, 5 bases at V and 4 bases at J, with 21 bases in the middle.